Below are 16 T cell receptor beta chains sequenced from a single sample in a study of T cells in Graves' hyperthyroidism and ophthalmopathy. What was amplified from RNA transcripts were TCR beta CDR3 regions. HTBI primers were employed in a first-round RT-PCR of the TCR CDR3. TCRdb itself ran the multiplex PCR reads through MiXCR, one entry per CDR3 protein. The sample includes 500,000 to 800,000 distinct CDR3 sequences, about 15% seen only once; the top ten take around 13%. Sequencing was performed on blood. The receptors were sampled from a woman aged 45 to 65 with Graves' ophthalmopathy.

This clonotype came up many times. V is TRBV3-1 and J is TRBJ2-7; 7 bases align to TRBD1. The V segment lost 2 bases and the J segment 3 bases; nucleotides outside the gene matches: 4. Germline V gene data show CDR1 as LGHDT and CDR2 as YNNKEL (reference sequence). The CDR3 loop spans 14 amino acids. This chain's CDR3 is CASSQRDSIYEQYF. The CDR3 nucleotides are TGTGCCAGCAGCCAAAGGGACAGTATCTACGAGCAGTACTTC.

Regarding this clonotype: At one end, the junction sequence differs from germline, possibly due to a read error. The CDR3 is CASGLNRWDYGYTF. The CDR3 DNA sequence: TGCGCCAGCGGCTTGAACAGGTGGGATTATGGCTACACCTTC. V and J are TRBV5-1 and TRBJ1-2; the D gene is possibly TRBD1 (5 bases). The germline CDR1 and CDR2 sequences are SGHRS and YFSETQ. The CDR3 has 14 amino acids.

This clonotype has a handful of counts. This rearrangement joins TRBV20-1 to TRBJ2-7, with 12 bases fitting TRBD2. The length of the CDR3 is 16 residues. Germline V CDR1 and CDR2: DFQATT, SNEGSKA (reference sequence). Losses at the gene ends were 5 bases for V and 2 bases for J; bases not matched to a gene: 10. DNA for the CDR3: TGCAGTGCTGAAGGACTAGCGGGATACGCCACCTACGAGCAGTACTTC. Protein product: CSAEGLAGYATYEQYF.

This clonotype appeared many times. CDR3 in DNA: TGTGCCTGGACCCCCGGGATAAGGGGGACCCAGTACTTC. This translates into CAWTPGIRGTQYF. The V and J genes are TRBV30 and TRBJ2-5; D might be TRBD1 or TRBD2, each matching 5 bases. V was pared by 4 bases and J by 7 bases, with 16 bases between. The germline V gene has CDR1 GTSNPN and CDR2 SVGIG (reference sequence). The CDR3 length is 13 residues.

The rearrangement joins TRBV19 to TRBJ1-5; TRBD1 is a possible D gene (5 bases). CDR1 and CDR2 from the germline V gene are LNHDA and SQIVND (reference sequence). Trimming left V 1 base short and J 0 bases short, with 16 bases between. The CDR3 is 18 residues long. The CDR3 is CASSIVPPGGNSNQPQHF. CDR3 in DNA: TGTGCCAGTAGTATAGTACCGCCTGGGGGAAATAGCAATCAGCCCCAGCATTTT.

This clonotype was detected many times. The chain combines TRBV24-1 with TRBJ1-2; D might be TRBD1 (5 bases). This CDR3 is built from 13 residues. From germline, CDR1 is KGHDR and CDR2 SFDVKD. Trimming took off 1 base at V and 8 bases at J, with 10 bases between the two ends. The DNA of the CDR3 is TGTGCCACCAGTGATTTTATTGGGGGGGGCTACACCTTC. Translation: CATSDFIGGGYTF.

The chain couples TRBV3-1 to TRBJ2-3; D uncertain. From germline, CDR1 is LGHDT and CDR2 YNNKEL (reference sequence). The CDR3 loop spans 15 amino acids. V was trimmed by 5 bases and J by 2 bases, leaving 14 bases between them. The CDR3 here is CASSVGWSPTDTQYF. CDR3 in DNA: TGTGCCAGCAGCGTAGGGTGGTCCCCCACAGATACGCAGTATTTT.

This clonotype was detected ten times or more. The chain uses TRBV7-2 and TRBJ1-1; 10 bases are shared with TRBD1. Germline CDR1 is SGHTA and CDR2 is FQGNSA. This CDR3 is built from 15 residues. The V and J ends lost 5 bases and 5 bases, in that order; junction bases with no gene match: 8. CDR3 coding DNA: TGTGCCAGCAGCCGCAGACAGGGGGCGGGAACTGAAGCTTTCTTT. Encoded protein: CASSRRQGAGTEAFF. Drawing the rest from reference TRBV7-2 and TRBJ1-1, the complete variable domain is GAGVSQSPSNKVTEKGKDVELRCDPISGHTALYWYRQSLGQGLEFLIYFQGNSAPDKSGLPSDRFSAERTGGSVSTLTIQRTQQEDSAVYLCASSRRQGAGTEAFFGQGTRLTVV.

This clonotype was detected ten times or more. The chain uses TRBV6-1 and TRBJ2-7; a possible D gene is TRBD2 (5 bases). V was pared by 2 bases and J by 3 bases, with 11 bases between. This CDR3 spans 14 amino acids. The germline gives CDR1 MNHNS, CDR2 SASEGT. The CDR3 loop reads CASSENRRDYEQYF. The DNA for the CDR3 is TGTGCCAGCAGTGAAAATCGTCGGGACTACGAGCAGTACTTC.

The chain links TRBV9 to TRBJ2-3; 9 bases agree with TRBD1. With V trimmed by 3 bases and J by 2 bases, 7 bases remained unmatched. The CDR3 contains 16 residues. Germline V gene data show CDR1 as SGDLS and CDR2 as YYNGEE. This CDR3 reads CASSERTGGVTDTQYF. As DNA, the CDR3 is TGTGCCAGCAGCGAACGAACAGGGGGCGTCACAGATACGCAGTATTTT.

This clonotype was picked up a small number of times. V is TRBV7-6 and J is TRBJ2-5; no clear D. This CDR3 has 12 amino acids. V lost 7 bases and J 4 bases, leaving 10 bases between the germline ends. Germline V CDR1 and CDR2: SGHVS, FNYEAQ. CDR3 sequence reads: CASTPGPETQYF. The CDR3 DNA follows: TGTGCCAGCACCCCTGGGCCAGAGACCCAGTACTTC.

This clonotype was detected ten times or more. The CDR3 is CATGRAGGNEQFF. CDR3 nucleotides: TGTGCCACCGGCCGCGCAGGGGGCAATGAGCAGTTCTTC. The chain couples TRBV24-1 to TRBJ2-1; 7 positions match TRBD1. The CDR3 is 13 residues long. CDR1 and CDR2 from the germline V gene are KGHDR and SFDVKD. V was clipped by 9 bases and J by 6 bases; unmatched bases: 7.

The chain couples TRBV6-1 to TRBJ2-1; D unclear. The CDR3 is made up of 14 amino acids. V shed 10 bases and J shed 4 bases, with 17 bases lying between them. CDR1 MNHNS and CDR2 SASEGT come from the germline V gene. The CDR3: CATRRAHPYNEQFF. The CDR3 region has the DNA TGTGCCACCCGTCGGGCCCATCCGTACAATGAGCAGTTCTTC.

This rearrangement joins TRBV6-1 to TRBJ2-2; D may match TRBD1 or TRBD2 (5 bases each). The germline CDR1 and CDR2 sequences are MNHNS and SASEGT. The V end was cut by 5 bases, the J end by 13 bases, with 14 bases between. There are 12 residues in the CDR3. CDR3 amino acids: CASSLGARRLFF. The CDR3 DNA is TGTGCCAGCAGTCTCGGGGCCAGGAGGCTGTTTTTT.

This clonotype was found a few times. The chain has TRBV29-1 and TRBJ1-2, with no clear D. CDR3 size: 12 residues. The germline V gene has CDR1 SQVTM and CDR2 ANQGSEA. Trimming took 7 bases from V and 6 from J, leaving 15 bases between them. As DNA, the CDR3 is TGCAGCGAGAAAAAAGATGCGGATGGCTACACCTTC. It specifies CSEKKDADGYTF.

This rearrangement joins TRBV29-1 to TRBJ2-3; TRBD2 agrees at 12 bases. J was trimmed by 0 bases and V by 0 bases; bases with no gene match: 13. CDR1 is SQVTM and CDR2 is ANQGSEA in the germline V gene. CDR3 length: 20 amino acids. CDR3: CSVEDPLAGGPGTSTDTQYF. The CDR3 DNA follows: TGCAGCGTTGAAGATCCCCTAGCGGGAGGGCCCGGGACTAGCACAGATACGCAGTATTTT.